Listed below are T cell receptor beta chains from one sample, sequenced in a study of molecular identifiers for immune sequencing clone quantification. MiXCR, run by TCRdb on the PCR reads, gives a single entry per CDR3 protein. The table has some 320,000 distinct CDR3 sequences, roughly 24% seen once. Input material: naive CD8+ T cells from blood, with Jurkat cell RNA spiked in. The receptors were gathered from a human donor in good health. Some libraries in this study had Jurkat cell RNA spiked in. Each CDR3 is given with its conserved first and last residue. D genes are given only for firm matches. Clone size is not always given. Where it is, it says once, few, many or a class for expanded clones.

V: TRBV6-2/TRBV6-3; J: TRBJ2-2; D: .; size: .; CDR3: CASSYKRGASLNTGELFF; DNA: TGTGCCAGCAGTTACAAGAGGGGCGCGTCCCTGAACACCGGGGAGCTGTTTTTT
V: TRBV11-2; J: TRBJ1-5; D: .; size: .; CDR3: CASSHGPNQPQHF; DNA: TGTGCCAGCAGCCATGGACCAAATCAGCCCCAGCATTTT
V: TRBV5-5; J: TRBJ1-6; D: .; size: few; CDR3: CASSLWLGSPLHF; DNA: TGTGCCAGCAGCTTGTGGCTCGGTTCACCCCTCCACTTT
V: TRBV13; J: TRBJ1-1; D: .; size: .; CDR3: CASNLGNRFKTFF; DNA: TGTGCCAGCAACTTAGGGAACAGGTTCAAGACTTTCTTT
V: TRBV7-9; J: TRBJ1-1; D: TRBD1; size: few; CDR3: CASSSKDRGNTEAFF; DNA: TGTGCCAGCAGCTCCAAGGACAGGGGAAACACTGAAGCTTTCTTT
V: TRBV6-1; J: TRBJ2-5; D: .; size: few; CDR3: CASSDYPRALETQYF; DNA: TGTGCCAGCAGTGATTATCCCAGGGCCCTAGAGACCCAGTACTTC
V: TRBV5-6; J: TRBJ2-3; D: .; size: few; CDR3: CASSPTPDASTDTQYF; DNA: TGTGCCAGCAGCCCCACCCCGGACGCCTCCACAGATACGCAGTATTTT
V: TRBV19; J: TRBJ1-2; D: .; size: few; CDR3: CASSIPGHLRYGYTF; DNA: TGTGCCAGTAGTATCCCGGGACACCTAAGATATGGCTACACCTTC
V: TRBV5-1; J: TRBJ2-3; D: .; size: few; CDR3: CASSPWGASTDTQYF; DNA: TGCGCCAGCAGCCCCTGGGGGGCTAGCACAGATACGCAGTATTTT
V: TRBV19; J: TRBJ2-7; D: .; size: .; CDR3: CASSPTTRGASEQYF; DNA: TGTGCCAGTAGCCCCACGACCAGGGGGGCATCCGAGCAGTACTTC
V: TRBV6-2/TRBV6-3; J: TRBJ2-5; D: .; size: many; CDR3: CASSLSNFETQYF; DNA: TGTGCCAGCAGTTTATCTAACTTCGAGACCCAGTACTTC
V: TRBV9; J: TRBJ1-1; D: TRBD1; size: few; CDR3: CASSTGAGGDVNTEAFF; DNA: TGTGCCAGCAGCACCGGGGCAGGGGGGGATGTGAACACTGAAGCTTTCTTT
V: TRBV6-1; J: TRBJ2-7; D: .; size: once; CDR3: CASSDGVPYEQYF; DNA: TGTGCCAGCAGTGACGGTGTACCCTACGAGCAGTACTTC
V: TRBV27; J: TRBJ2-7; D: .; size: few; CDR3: CASSPGPGGYEQYF; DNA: TGTGCCAGCAGTCCGGGGCCCGGGGGATACGAGCAGTACTTC